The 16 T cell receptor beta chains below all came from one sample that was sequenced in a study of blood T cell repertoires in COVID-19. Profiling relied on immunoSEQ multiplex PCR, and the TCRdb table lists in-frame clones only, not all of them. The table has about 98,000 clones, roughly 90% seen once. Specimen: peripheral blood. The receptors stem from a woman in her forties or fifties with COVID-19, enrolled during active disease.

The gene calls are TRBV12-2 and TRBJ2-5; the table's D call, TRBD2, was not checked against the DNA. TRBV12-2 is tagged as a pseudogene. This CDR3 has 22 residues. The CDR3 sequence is CASRLAAGSPGLALYNQETQYF. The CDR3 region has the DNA TGTGCAAGTCGCTTAGCTGCGGGGAGCCCGGGACTAGCGCTATATAACCAAGAGACCCAGTACTTC.

The DNA for the CDR3 is TGTGCCAGCAGCTACAGGGAGATAAGGCGGGAAGCTTTCTTT. It encodes CASSYREIRREAFF. This chain joins TRBV7-2 and TRBJ1-1; possibly TRBD1 for D (6 bases). The CDR3 runs 14 residues. V lost 4 bases, J lost 8 bases, and 17 bases lay in between. The V gene's germline CDR1 is SGHTA and CDR2 FQGNSA.

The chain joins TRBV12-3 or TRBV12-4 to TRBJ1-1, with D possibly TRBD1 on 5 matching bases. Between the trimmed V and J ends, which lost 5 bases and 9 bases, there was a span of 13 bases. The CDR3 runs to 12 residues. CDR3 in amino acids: CASSPLGDKAFF. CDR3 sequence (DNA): TGTGCCAGCAGTCCCCTAGGGGATAAAGCTTTCTTT.

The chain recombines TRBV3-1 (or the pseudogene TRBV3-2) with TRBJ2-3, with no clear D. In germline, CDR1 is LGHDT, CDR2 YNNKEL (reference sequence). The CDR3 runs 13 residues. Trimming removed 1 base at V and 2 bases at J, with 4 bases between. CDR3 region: CASSQGYTDTQYF. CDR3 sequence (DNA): TGTGCCAGCAGCCAAGGCTACACAGATACGCAGTATTTT.

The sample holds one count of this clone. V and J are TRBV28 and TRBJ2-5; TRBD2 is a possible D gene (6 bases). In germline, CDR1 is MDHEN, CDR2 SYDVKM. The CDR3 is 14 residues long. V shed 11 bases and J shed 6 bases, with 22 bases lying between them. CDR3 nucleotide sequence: TGTGCCGGGGGTCGATGGAGGGGACGGAAGACCCAGTACTTC. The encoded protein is CAGGRWRGRKTQYF.

CDR3 coding DNA: TGTGCCAGCAGCTCAGGACAGGGAAATTTTTACGAGCAGTACGTC. Translation gives CASSSGQGNFYEQYV. The chain combines TRBV5-5 with TRBJ2-7; 8 nucleotides agree with TRBD1. V was pared by 3 bases and J by 4 bases, with 9 bases of the junction left unmatched. The CDR3 length is 15 residues. Germline CDR1 SGHKS, CDR2 YYEKEE (reference sequence).

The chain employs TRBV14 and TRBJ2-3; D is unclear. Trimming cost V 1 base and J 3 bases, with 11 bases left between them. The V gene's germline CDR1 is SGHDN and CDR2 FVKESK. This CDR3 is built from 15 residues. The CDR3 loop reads CASSQVRIQTDTQYF. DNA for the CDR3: TGTGCCAGCAGCCAAGTGCGCATCCAAACAGATACGCAGTATTTT. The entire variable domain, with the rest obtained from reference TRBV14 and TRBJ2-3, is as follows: EAGVTQFPSHSVIEKGQTVTLRCDPISGHDNLYWYRRVMGKEIKFLLHFVKESKQDESGMPNNRFLAERTGGTYSTLKVQPAELEDSGVYFCASSQVRIQTDTQYFGPGTRLTVL.

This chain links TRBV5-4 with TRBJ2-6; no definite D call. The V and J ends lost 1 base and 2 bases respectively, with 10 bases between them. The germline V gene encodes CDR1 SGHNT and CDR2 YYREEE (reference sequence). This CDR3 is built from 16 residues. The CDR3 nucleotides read TGTGCCAGCAGCTTGACCAGAAACCCTGGGGCCAACGTCCTGACTTTC. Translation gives CASSLTRNPGANVLTF.

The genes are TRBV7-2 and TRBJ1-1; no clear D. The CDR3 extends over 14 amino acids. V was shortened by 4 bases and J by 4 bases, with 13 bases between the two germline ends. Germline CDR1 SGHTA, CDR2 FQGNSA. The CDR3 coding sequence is TGTGCCAGCAGCTCTGGCGGTCTGGGCACTGAAGCTTTCTTT. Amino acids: CASSSGGLGTEAFF.

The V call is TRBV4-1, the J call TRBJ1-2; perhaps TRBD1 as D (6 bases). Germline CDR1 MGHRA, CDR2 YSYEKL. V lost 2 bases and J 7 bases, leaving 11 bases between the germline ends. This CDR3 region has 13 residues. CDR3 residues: CASSQQGIGGYTF. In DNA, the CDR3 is TGCGCCAGCAGCCAACAGGGGATCGGTGGCTACACCTTC.

This CDR3 is CASSWAVTGELFF. CDR3 DNA sequence: TGTGCCAGCAGTTGGGCCGTCACCGGGGAGCTGTTTTTT. This chain connects TRBV27 to TRBJ2-2; D unresolved. The CDR3 is 13 residues long. The V and J ends lost 4 bases and 4 bases respectively, with 7 bases between them. Per germline, CDR1 MNHEY and CDR2 SMNVEV (reference sequence).

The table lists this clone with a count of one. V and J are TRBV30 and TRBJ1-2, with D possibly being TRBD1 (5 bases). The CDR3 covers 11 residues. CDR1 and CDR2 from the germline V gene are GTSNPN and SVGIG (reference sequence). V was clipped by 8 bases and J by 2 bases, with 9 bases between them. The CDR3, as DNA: TGTGCCCTCAGGGTAAACTATGGCTACACCTTC. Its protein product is CALRVNYGYTF.

CDR3 loop: CASSLRGEKLFF. Here the CDR3 DNA reads TGTGCCAGTTCACTAAGGGGTGAAAAACTGTTTTTT. The rearrangement links TRBV19 to TRBJ1-4; tentatively, D is TRBD1 (5 bases). Germline CDR1 reads LNHDA; CDR2 reads SQIVND (reference sequence). V was trimmed by 8 bases and J by 7 bases, leaving 11 bases between them. CDR3 length: 12 residues.

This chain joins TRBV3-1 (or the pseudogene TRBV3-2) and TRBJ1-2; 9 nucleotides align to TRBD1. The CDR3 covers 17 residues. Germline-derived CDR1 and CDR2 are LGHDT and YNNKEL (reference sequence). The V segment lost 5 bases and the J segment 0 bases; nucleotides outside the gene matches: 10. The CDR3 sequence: CASSSGQGTLANYGYTF. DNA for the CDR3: TGTGCCAGCAGCTCCGGACAGGGGACCCTTGCTAACTATGGCTACACCTTC.

The CDR3 nucleotides are TGTGCCACCAGCAGAGATCTCGAGGGCTATGGCTACACCTTC. It yields the protein CATSRDLEGYGYTF. The rearrangement links TRBV15 to TRBJ1-2; D remains unclear. Germline V lookup: CDR1 LNHNV, CDR2 YYDKDF (reference sequence). Between the trimmed V and J ends, which lost 0 bases and 4 bases, there was a span of 9 bases. CDR3 length equals 14 residues.

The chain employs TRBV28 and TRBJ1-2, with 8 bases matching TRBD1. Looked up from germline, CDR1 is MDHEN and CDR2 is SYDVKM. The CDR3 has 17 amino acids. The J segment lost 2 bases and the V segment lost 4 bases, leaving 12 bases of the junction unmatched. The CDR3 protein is CASSSSFSRTGNYGYTF. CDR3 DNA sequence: TGTGCCAGCAGTTCCTCATTCTCTCGGACAGGGAACTATGGCTACACCTTC.